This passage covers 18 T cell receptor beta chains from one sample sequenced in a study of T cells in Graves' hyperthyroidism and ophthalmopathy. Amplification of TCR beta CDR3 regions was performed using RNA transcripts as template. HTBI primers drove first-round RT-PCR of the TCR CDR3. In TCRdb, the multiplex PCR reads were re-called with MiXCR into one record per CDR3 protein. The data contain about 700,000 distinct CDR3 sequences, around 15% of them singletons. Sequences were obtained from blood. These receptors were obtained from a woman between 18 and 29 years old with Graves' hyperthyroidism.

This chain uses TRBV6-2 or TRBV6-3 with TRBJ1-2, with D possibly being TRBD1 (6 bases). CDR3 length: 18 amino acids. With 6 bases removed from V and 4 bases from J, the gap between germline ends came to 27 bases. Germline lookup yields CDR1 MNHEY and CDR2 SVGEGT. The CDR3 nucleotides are TGTGCCAGCAGCACCTCCAGGGGATCCGCCAGAGGATCCTATGGCTACACCTTC. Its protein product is CASSTSRGSARGSYGYTF.

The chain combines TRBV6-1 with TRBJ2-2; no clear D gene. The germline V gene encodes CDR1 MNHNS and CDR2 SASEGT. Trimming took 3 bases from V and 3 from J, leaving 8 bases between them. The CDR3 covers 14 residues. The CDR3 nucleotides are TGTGCCAGCAGTGACAGAATCTACACCGGGGAGCTGTTTTTT. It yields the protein CASSDRIYTGELFF.

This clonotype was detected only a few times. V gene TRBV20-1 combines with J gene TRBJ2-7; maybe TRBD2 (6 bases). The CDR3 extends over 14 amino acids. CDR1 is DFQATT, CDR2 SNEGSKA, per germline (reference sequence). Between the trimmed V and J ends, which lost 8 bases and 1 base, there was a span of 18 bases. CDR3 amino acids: CSTSPGTFSYEQYF. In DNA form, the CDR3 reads TGCAGTACCTCCCCCGGGACTTTTTCCTACGAGCAGTACTTC.

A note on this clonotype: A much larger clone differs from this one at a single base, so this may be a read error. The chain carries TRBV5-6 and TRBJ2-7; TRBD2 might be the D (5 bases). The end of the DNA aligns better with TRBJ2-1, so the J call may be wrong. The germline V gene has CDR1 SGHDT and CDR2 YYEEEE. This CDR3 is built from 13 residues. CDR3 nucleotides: TGTGCCAGCAGCCGGGATTTCTCCTACGAGCAGTTCTTC. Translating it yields CASSRDFSYEQFF.

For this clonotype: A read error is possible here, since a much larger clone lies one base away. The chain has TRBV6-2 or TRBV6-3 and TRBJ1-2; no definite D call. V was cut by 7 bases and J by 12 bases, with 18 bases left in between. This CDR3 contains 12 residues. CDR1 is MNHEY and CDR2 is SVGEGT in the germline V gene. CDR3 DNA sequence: TGTGCCAGCAATCCGCCTTCAGGAGCGGACACCTTC. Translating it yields CASNPPSGADTF.

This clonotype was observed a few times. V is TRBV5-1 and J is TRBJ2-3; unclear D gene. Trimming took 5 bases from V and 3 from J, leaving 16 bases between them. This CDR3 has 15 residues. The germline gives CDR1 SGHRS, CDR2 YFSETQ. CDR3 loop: CASRCPPTITDTQYF. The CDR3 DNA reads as TGCGCCAGCAGATGCCCTCCGACCATAACAGATACGCAGTATTTT.

As DNA, the CDR3 is TGTGCCGGTACCGGGACAGGGGGTTATTCACCCCTCCACTTT. Translating it yields CAGTGTGGYSPLHF. The chain couples TRBV30 to TRBJ1-6; 11 bases fit TRBD1. CDR1 and CDR2 (germline): GTSNPN, SVGIG (reference sequence). The CDR3 spans 14 residues. With V trimmed by 8 bases and J by 8 bases, 8 bases remained unmatched.

The CDR3 sequence is CASSDIASEGTAEAFF. CDR3 coding DNA: TGTGCCAGCAGTGATATCGCCTCGGAAGGCACGGCTGAAGCTTTCTTT. The rearrangement joins TRBV25-1 to TRBJ1-1; no firm D call. CDR3 length equals 16 residues. Trimming took 3 bases from V and 6 from J, leaving 20 bases between them. From germline, CDR1 is MGHDK and CDR2 SYGVNS.

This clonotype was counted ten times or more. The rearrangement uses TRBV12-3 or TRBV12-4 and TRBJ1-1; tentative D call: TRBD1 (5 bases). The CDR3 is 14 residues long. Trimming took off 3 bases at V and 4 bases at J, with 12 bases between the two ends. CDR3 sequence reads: CASSFIPGFTEAFF. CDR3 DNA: TGTGCCAGCAGTTTTATTCCAGGGTTCACTGAAGCTTTCTTT.

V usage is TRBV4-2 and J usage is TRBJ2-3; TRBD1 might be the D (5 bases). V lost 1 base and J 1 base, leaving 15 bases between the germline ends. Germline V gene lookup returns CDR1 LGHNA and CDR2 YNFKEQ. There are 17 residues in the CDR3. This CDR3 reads CASSQVRGAYRTDTQYF. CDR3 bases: TGTGCCAGCAGCCAAGTTAGGGGCGCGTACCGCACAGATACGCAGTATTTT.

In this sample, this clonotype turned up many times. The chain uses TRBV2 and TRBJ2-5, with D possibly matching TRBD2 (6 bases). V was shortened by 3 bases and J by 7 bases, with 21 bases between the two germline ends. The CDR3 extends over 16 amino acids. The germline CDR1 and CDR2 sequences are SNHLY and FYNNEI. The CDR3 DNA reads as TGTGCCAGCAGTGAGGATCCGGGAGACAGATATGGGACCCAGTACTTC. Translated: CASSEDPGDRYGTQYF.

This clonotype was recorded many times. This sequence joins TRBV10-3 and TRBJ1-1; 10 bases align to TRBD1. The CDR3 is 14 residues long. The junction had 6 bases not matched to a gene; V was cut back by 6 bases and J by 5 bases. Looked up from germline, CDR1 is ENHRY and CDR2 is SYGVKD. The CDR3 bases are TGTGCCATCAGCCCGGACAGGGGGGGGACTGAAGCTTTCTTT. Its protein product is CAISPDRGGTEAFF.

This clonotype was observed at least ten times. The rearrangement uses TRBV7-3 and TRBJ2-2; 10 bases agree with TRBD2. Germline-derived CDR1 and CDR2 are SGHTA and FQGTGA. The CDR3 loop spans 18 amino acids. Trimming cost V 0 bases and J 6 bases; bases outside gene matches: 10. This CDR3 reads CASSLTLGLAGAPGELFF. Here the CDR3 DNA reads TGTGCCAGCAGCTTAACGTTGGGGCTAGCGGGAGCCCCCGGGGAGCTGTTTTTT.

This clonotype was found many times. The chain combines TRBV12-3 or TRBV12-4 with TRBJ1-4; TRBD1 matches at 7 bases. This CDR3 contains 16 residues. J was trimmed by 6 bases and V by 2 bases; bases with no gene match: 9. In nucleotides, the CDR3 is TGTGCCAGCAGTTTAATCGGAGACAGGGAAGATGAAAAACTGTTTTTT. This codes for CASSLIGDREDEKLFF.

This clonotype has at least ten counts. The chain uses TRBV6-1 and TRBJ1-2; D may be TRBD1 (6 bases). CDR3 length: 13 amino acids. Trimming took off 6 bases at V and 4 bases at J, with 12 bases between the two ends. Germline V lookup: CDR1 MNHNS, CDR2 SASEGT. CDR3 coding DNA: TGTGCCAGCAGGGCAGGGGCGGGCTATGGCTACACCTTC. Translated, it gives CASRAGAGYGYTF.

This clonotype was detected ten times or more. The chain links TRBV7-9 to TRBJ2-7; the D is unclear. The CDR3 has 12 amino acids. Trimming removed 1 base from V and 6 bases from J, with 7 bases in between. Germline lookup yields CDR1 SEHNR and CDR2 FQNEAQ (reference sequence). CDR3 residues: CASSLDYSEQYF. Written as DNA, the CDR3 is TGTGCCAGCAGCTTAGATTATTCCGAGCAGTACTTC.

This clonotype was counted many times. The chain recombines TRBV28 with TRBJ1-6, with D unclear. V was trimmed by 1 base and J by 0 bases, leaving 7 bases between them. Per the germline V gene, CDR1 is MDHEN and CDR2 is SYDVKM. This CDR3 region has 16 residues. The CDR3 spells CASSLYRSSYNSPLHF. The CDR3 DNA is TGTGCCAGCAGTTTATATAGAAGCTCCTATAATTCACCCCTCCACTTT.

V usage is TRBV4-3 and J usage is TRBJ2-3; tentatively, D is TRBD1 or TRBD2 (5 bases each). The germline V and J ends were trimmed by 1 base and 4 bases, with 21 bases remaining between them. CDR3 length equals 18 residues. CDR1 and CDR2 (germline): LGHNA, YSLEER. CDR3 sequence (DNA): TGCGCCAGCAGCCAAGTGGTGGCAGACAGCGGACGGGCAGATACGCAGTATTTT. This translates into CASSQVVADSGRADTQYF.